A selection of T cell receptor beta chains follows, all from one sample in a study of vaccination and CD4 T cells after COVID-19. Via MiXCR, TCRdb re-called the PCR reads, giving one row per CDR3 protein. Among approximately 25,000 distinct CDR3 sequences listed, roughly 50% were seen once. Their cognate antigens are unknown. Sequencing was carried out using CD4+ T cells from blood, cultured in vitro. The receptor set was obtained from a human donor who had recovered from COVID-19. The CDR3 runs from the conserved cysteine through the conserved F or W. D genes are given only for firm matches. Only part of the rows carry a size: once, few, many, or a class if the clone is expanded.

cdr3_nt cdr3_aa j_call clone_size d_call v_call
TGTGCCAGCAGCTCCCGGGGGAATCAGCCCCAGCATTTT CASSSRGNQPQHF TRBJ1-5 - - TRBV7-2
TGTGCCAGCAGCTTAACGTACCAAGAGACCCAGTACTTC CASSLTYQETQYF TRBJ2-5 - - TRBV7-8
TGTGCCAGCAGCTTAGATACGGACTATGGCTACACCTTC CASSLDTDYGYTF TRBJ1-2 - - TRBV5-4
TGTGCCACCAGCCGTAGGACTAGCGGGAGGGGAGGGGGAGAGACCCAGTACTTC CATSRRTSGRGGGETQYF TRBJ2-5 - TRBD2 TRBV15
TGTGCCAGCTCACCCAGGAACGGGGACGGGGAGCTGTTTTTT CASSPRNGDGELFF TRBJ2-2 - - TRBV18
TGCAGCACACTCCGGGACACCGACACCGGGGAGCTGTTTTTT CSTLRDTDTGELFF TRBJ2-2 once - TRBV29-1
TGCTCTAGCGGCCCCGGCTCACCCCCCAGGGAACAGCCCCAGCATTTT CSSGPGSPPREQPQHF TRBJ1-5 - - TRBV10-1
TGTGCCAGCAGCTTGGGACTAGCGGGAGGAGCAGATACGCAGTATTTT CASSLGLAGGADTQYF TRBJ2-3 - TRBD2 TRBV5-4
TGTGCCAGCAGTGAAGTAGCGGGAGGTCGCGATGAGCAGTTCTTC CASSEVAGGRDEQFF TRBJ2-1 - TRBD2 TRBV6-1
TGTGCCAGCAGTTTATCAGTAGCGGGTCACAATGAGCAGTTCTTC CASSLSVAGHNEQFF TRBJ2-1 - TRBD2 TRBV12-3/TRBV12-4
TGTGCCATCAGTGAGTTAAATGAGCAGTACTTC CAISELNEQYF TRBJ2-7 - - TRBV10-3
TGTGCCAGCAGCTTAATGGGACTAGCGGGTCAAGGCTACACAGATACGCAGTATTTT CASSLMGLAGQGYTDTQYF TRBJ2-3 few TRBD2 TRBV11-2
TGTGCCAGCAGCTTAGGGCGCCAGGGGAACACTGAAGCTTTCTTT CASSLGRQGNTEAFF TRBJ1-1 - - TRBV5-4
TGTGCCAGCAGTTCAGGACTCGTCGTGGGGGCGGGTGAGCAGTTCTTC CASSSGLVVGAGEQFF TRBJ2-1 - - TRBV27
TGTGCCAGCAGCTTGGTGGGTAGCGGGGGGGGCTACGAGCAGTACTTC CASSLVGSGGGYEQYF TRBJ2-7 - TRBD2 TRBV5-5
TGCAGTGCTAGGAGCCAGCGGGAGGTAACCGGGGAGCTGTTTTTT CSARSQREVTGELFF TRBJ2-2 - TRBD2 TRBV20-1
TGTGCCAGCAGTGCTTGGCAAGGGAACACTGAAGCTTTCTTT CASSAWQGNTEAFF TRBJ1-1 - - TRBV2
TGCGCCAGCAGCCAAGGGAAGGGGCTTATAAATTCACCCCTCCACTTT CASSQGKGLINSPLHF TRBJ1-6 - - TRBV4-1
TGTGCCAGCTCTTTAGCGCGAAGGTTCTACGAGCAGTACTTC CASSLARRFYEQYF TRBJ2-7 - - TRBV28
TGTGCCAGCAGTTTATTGGCAGGGGAGACTGAAGCTTTCTTT CASSLLAGETEAFF TRBJ1-1 - - TRBV27
TGCAGTGCTAGAGATATGGGGACGGGGACGGATGAGCAGTTCTTC CSARDMGTGTDEQFF TRBJ2-1 - - TRBV20-1
TGTGCCAGCAGTTACTCTGGGACGGAGATAGAGCAGTACTTC CASSYSGTEIEQYF TRBJ2-7 - - TRBV6-5
TGTGCCACCGGCGGACTAGGGCAGGGTGGTGAGCAGTTCTTC CATGGLGQGGEQFF TRBJ2-1 - TRBD2 TRBV27
TGTGCCAGCAGCTTAGCTACCGGGACAGGGGGCGATCAGCCCCAGCATTTT CASSLATGTGGDQPQHF TRBJ1-5 - TRBD1 TRBV7-2
TGTGCCATCAGAAGAGGACAGGAAGAGACCCAGTACTTC CAIRRGQEETQYF TRBJ2-5 few TRBD1 TRBV10-3
TGTGCCAGCAGCTTAGTATCGGCCAGGGCGAACACTGAAGCTTTCTTT CASSLVSARANTEAFF TRBJ1-1 - - TRBV7-9
TGTGCCAGCAGCTTAACCATGAACACTGAAGCTTTCTTT CASSLTMNTEAFF TRBJ1-1 few - TRBV7-3
TGTGCCATCAGTGAGTCGCGGGGGCACGGCTATGGCTACACCTTC CAISESRGHGYGYTF TRBJ1-2 few - TRBV10-3
TGTGCCAGCATCCCCCCGCAGGGCTACACTGAAGCTTTCTTT CASIPPQGYTEAFF TRBJ1-1 few - TRBV6-1
TGTGCCAGCAGTTACCGGGGGCCGGGCAATCAGCCCCAGCATTTT CASSYRGPGNQPQHF TRBJ1-5 - - TRBV6-5
TGCAGTGCTGGAGATCGAAAGTCACAAGAGACCCAGTACTTC CSAGDRKSQETQYF TRBJ2-5 - - TRBV20-1
TGTGCCAGCAGGAGGGCAAATTCACCCCTCCACTTT CASRRANSPLHF TRBJ1-6 few - TRBV12-3/TRBV12-4
TGTGCCAGTAGGGACAGACTAAACACTGAAGCTTTCTTT CASRDRLNTEAFF TRBJ1-1 - - TRBV19
TGTGCCAGCAGCCGGGGAGCGGGCAATCAGCCCCAGCATTTT CASSRGAGNQPQHF TRBJ1-5 - - TRBV6-1
TGTGCCAGCAGAGGGGCCTCAGCATACGAGCAGTACTTC CASRGASAYEQYF TRBJ2-7 - - TRBV2